This T cell receptor (beta chain) was observed in a study of OX40 agonist ivuxolimab in advanced cancers. Study-wide context: Ivuxolimab was an agonistic, fully human IgG2 monoclonal antibody directed against OX40 (CD134), a costimulatory receptor. Peripheral TCRbeta sequencing was intended to test whether TCR sequence diversity was altered and clonal T-cell expansion was caused by ivuxolimab. Three dose-escalation patients achieved partial responses, one with hepatocellular carcinoma and two with cutaneous melanoma. Of the approximately 50 dose-escalation patients, hepatocellular carcinoma was present in about 20, melanoma in some 15, renal cell carcinoma in 9 and head and neck cancer in 9. Patients were allowed to have had prior anti-PD-1, anti-PD-L1 or anti-CTLA-4 therapy, and more than 35% of the dose-escalation patients had been treated with checkpoint inhibitors. Intravenous ivuxolimab was administered to patients every 2 weeks at six dose levels: 0.01, 0.1, 0.3, 1.5, 3 and 10 mg/kg. The paper describes the monotherapy dose-escalation part (N of about 54 patients) of the phase I trial of ivuxolimab. A male proportion of roughly 85% and a mean age of 60 years, ranging from about 23 to 90, were recorded for the dose-escalation cohort. What the work shows at the level of the full study, not this receptor alone: Low levels of normalized T-cell clonal expansion were also seen in some patients who did not respond. Partial responders in the 0.1-3.0 mg/kg groups had among the lowest normalized peripheral clonal expansion, especially among CD8+ T cells. Clonal expansion of both CD4+ and CD8+ blood T cells was observed from baseline to week 6 at doses 0.1 to 3.0 mg/kg. The antigen specificity of the peripheral T cells that underwent clonal expansion was not determined. After ivuxolimab, CD8+ T cells had more expanded clones than CD4+ T cells on average.

The trial excluded patients who had a history of autoimmune disease or who were on systemic immunosuppression. In every dose cohort, peripheral blood was drawn for TCR sequencing at baseline, cycle 4 day 1, and cycle 7 day 1. Samples were obtained from an open-label, multicenter, first-in-human phase I dose-escalation trial of ivuxolimab. The trial enrolled adults with locally advanced or metastatic head and neck squamous cell, hepatocellular, melanoma or renal cell carcinoma. Before TCR sequencing, CD4+ and CD8+ T cells were separately sorted from peripheral blood. As to this clone: Its antigen is currently not known. Base qualities are not recorded, but no much larger clone differs from it by a single base.

Inclusive of the bounding cysteine and phenylalanine, the CDR3 is 12 residues long. CDR3 DNA only is kept here, 36 bases in frame from base 1. CDR1 and CDR2, per the germline V gene (reference sequence), are SGHNT and YYREEE. The trim is 1 base for V and 7 bases for J, with a gap of 6 bases between the germline ends. For sequencing of the TCRbeta CDR3 region, genomic DNA was extracted from the sorted cells. The immunoSEQ Assay was used for sequencing of TCRbeta CDR3 regions. What TCRdb holds here is the immuneACCESS table cut down to in-frame rearrangements. Part of the clones is not present; checked against another copy, under half of the missing clones reflect an unresolved V gene, and the others are unexplained. Counted in this sample were roughly 70,000 clones; 85% to 90% of them appeared once. The ten largest clones add up to roughly 0.74% of the sample.

The source of this sequence is an adult with an advanced solid tumor such as melanoma, head and neck, liver or kidney cancer. The source material was CD4+ or CD8+ T cells sorted from blood, sampled in a trial of the OX40 agonist ivuxolimab. The chain is assembled from TRBV5-4 and TRBJ2-1; the D gene assignment is ambiguous. The base sequence is TGTGCCAGCAGCTTGTTCAAAAATGAGCAGTTCTTC. This encodes CASSLFKNEQFF.